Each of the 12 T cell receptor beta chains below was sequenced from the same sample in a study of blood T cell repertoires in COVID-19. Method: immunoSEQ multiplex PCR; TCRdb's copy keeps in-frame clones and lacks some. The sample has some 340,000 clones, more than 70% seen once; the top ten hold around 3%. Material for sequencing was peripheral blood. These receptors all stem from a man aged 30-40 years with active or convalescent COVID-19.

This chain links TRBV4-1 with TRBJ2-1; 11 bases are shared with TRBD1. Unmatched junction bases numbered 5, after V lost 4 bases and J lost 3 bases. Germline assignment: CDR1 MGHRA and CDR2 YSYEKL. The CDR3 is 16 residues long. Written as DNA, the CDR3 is TGCGCCAGCAGCCGCCTGGGACAGGGGGACTACAATGAGCAGTTCTTC. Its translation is CASSRLGQGDYNEQFF.

CDR3 nucleotide sequence: TGCGCCAGCAGCCAAGATAGGCGGACTATTAATGAAAAACTGTTTTTT. This encodes CASSQDRRTINEKLFF. V and J are TRBV4-1 and TRBJ1-4, with D unresolved. The CDR3 spans 16 residues. CDR1 and CDR2 (germline): MGHRA, YSYEKL. V was trimmed by 0 bases and J by 4 bases, leaving 12 bases between them.

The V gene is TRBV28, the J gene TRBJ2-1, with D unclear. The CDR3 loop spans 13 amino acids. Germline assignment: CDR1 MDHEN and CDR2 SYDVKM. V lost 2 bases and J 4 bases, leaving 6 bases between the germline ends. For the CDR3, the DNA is TGTGCCAGCAGTTTAGGCGGTTACAATGAGCAGTTCTTC. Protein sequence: CASSLGGYNEQFF.

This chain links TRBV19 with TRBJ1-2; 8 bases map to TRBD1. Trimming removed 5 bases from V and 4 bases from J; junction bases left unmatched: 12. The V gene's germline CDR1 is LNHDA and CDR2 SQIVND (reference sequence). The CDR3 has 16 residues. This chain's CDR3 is CASSSRTGPSFYGYTF. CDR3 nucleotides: TGTGCCAGTAGTTCACGGACAGGGCCCTCCTTCTATGGCTACACCTTC.

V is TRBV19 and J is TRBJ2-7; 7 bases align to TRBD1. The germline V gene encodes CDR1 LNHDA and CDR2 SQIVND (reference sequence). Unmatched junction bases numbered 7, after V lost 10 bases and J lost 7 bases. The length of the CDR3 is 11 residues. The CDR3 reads CATGGLGEQYF. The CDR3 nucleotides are TGTGCCACAGGGGGTTTAGGGGAGCAGTACTTC.

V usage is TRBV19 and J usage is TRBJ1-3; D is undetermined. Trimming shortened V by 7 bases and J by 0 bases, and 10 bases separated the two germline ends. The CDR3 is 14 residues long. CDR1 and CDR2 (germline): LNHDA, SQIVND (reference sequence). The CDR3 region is CASTAQPSGNTIYF. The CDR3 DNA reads TGTGCCAGTACCGCACAGCCCTCTGGAAACACCATATATTTT.

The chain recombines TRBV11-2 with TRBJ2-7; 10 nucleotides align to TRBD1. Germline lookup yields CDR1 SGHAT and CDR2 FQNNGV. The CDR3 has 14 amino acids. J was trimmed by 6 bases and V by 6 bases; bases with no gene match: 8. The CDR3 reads CASRSGQGTREQYF. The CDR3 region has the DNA TGTGCCAGCAGATCGGGACAGGGGACTCGCGAGCAGTACTTC.

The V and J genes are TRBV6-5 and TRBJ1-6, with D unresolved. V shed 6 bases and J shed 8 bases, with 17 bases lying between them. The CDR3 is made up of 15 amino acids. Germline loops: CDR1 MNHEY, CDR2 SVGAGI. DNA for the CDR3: TGTGCCAGCAGCTCACTCCCGAACCTCGATTCACCCCTCCACTTT. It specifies CASSSLPNLDSPLHF.

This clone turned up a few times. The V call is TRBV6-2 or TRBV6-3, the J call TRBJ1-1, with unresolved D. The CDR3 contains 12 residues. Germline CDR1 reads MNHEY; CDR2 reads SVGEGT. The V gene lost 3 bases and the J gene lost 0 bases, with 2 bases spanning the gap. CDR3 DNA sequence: TGTGCCAGCAGTTATATGAACACTGAAGCTTTCTTT. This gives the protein CASSYMNTEAFF.

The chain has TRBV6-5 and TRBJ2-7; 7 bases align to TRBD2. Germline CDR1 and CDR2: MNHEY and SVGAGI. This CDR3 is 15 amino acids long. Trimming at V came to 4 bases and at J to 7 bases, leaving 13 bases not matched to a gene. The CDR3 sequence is CASSFLADATLEQYF. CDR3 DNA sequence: TGTGCCAGCAGTTTTCTAGCGGACGCTACGTTGGAGCAGTACTTC.

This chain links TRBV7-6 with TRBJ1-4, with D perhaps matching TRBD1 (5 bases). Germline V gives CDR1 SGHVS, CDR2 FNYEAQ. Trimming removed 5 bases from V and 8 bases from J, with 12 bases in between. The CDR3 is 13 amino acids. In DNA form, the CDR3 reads TGTGCCAGCAGCCAGGGTCTGGTGGAAAAACTGTTTTTT. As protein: CASSQGLVEKLFF.

CDR3 coding DNA: TGTGCCAGCAGCTTGCCTAGACAGGGGAATGACTATGGCTACACCTTC. This gives the protein CASSLPRQGNDYGYTF. The rearrangement uses TRBV7-2 and TRBJ1-2; 8 nucleotides align to TRBD1. Germline values: CDR1 SGHTA, CDR2 FQGNSA. This CDR3 is built from 16 residues. V trimming: 3 bases; J trimming: 3 bases; junction bases outside the gene matches: 9.